This T cell receptor beta chain was sequenced in a study of cytomegalovirus exposure and HLA in healthy donors. Germline V lookup: CDR1 LGHNA, CDR2 YSLEER. This CDR3 comprises 17 residues. Trimming at V came to 3 bases and at J to 9 bases, leaving 17 bases not matched to a gene. It was with 60 Vbeta and 13 Jbeta primers that the PCR ran. Libraries were prepared by immunoSEQ multiplex PCR; TCRdb keeps only in-frame clonotypes and omits some of them. Recorded for this sample: tens of thousands of clones. The rearrangement joins TRBV4-3 to TRBJ2-4, with 7 bases that match TRBD2. Material: PBMCs. The TCR originated in a female donor in good health and CMV-seronegative. The CDR3 loop is CASSHDRNSGSKVIQYF. The CDR3, as DNA: TGCGCCAGCAGCCACGATCGTAATAGCGGGTCCAAGGTCATTCAGTACTTC.